This T cell receptor (beta chain) is drawn from a study of cytomegalovirus exposure and HLA in healthy donors. In germline, CDR1 is SGHTA, CDR2 FQGNSA. Deletions cut 10 bases from V and 4 bases from J, with 21 bases between. CDR3 length equals 15 residues. PCR was performed using 60 Vbeta and 13 Jbeta primers. Only in-frame clones appear in the TCRdb table, and some are missing; sequencing was by immunoSEQ multiplex PCR. This sample has around 180,000 clones, with approximately 80% found just once. The origin of this receptor is a woman aged 50 to 65 in good health and CMV-seronegative. The chain joins TRBV7-2 to TRBJ2-3; D is perhaps TRBD2 (6 bases). Material for sequencing was PBMCs. The CDR3 DNA follows: TGTGCCACCAGTCGACTAGGGGTTTGGGCAGATACGCAGTATTTT. Translated, it gives CATSRLGVWADTQYF.